The 30 T cell receptor beta chains below come from one sample, sequenced in a study of beta chain features in type 1 diabetes. Isolated RNA was reverse transcribed in full, so expressed TCRB transcripts were sequenced. This table comes from immunoSEQ multiplex PCR, and its TCRdb copy is limited to in-frame clones, with some not included. The top ten clones hold approximately 0.035% of a sample with a few hundred thousand clones, approximately 14% of them seen once. Sequencing input: naive CD4+ T cells from blood. The receptor set was obtained from a man aged 25-40 years in good health.

The V and J genes are TRBV7-2 and TRBJ2-5; unclear D gene. The germline V gene encodes CDR1 SGHTA and CDR2 FQGNSA. The CDR3 loop spans 12 amino acids. V lost 3 bases, J lost 8 bases, and 10 bases lay in between. CDR3 sequence (DNA): TGTGCCAGCAGCTTTGTTGAGGAAACCCAGTACTTC. It yields the protein CASSFVEETQYF.

This clone has just a few counts. The rearrangement uses TRBV5-4 and TRBJ1-1; possibly TRBD1 for D (5 bases). The CDR3 covers 14 residues. V was shortened by 0 bases and J by 5 bases, with 11 bases between the two germline ends. Germline CDR1 and CDR2: SGHNT and YYREEE (reference sequence). The CDR3 nucleotides are TGTGCCAGCAGCTTGGACGGGGGGACGACTGAAGCTTTCTTT. It codes for CASSLDGGTTEAFF.

The chain employs TRBV9 and TRBJ2-7; D possibly corresponds to TRBD2 (6 bases). CDR1 SGDLS and CDR2 YYNGEE come from the germline V gene. V gave up 0 bases and J gave up 6 bases, with 10 bases separating them. This CDR3 comprises 13 residues. CDR3 DNA sequence: TGTGCCAGCAGCGTAGCGTCCGGGAGCGAGCAGTACTTC. Translation: CASSVASGSEQYF. Based on the CDR3 plus reference TRBV9 and TRBJ2-7, the full variable domain is DSGVTQTPKHLITATGQRVTLRCSPRSGDLSVYWYQQSLDQGLQFLIQYYNGEERAKGNILERFSAQQFPDLHSELNLSSLELGDSALYFCASSVASGSEQYFGPGTRLTVT.

Here the CDR3 DNA reads TGCGCCAGCAGCCAAGCCCTTGACAGGTTCTATGGCTACACCTTC. As protein: CASSQALDRFYGYTF. The chain links TRBV4-1 to TRBJ1-2; tentative D call: TRBD1 (6 bases). V lost 1 base to trimming and J lost 4 bases, with 13 bases between them. Looked up from germline, CDR1 is MGHRA and CDR2 is YSYEKL. The CDR3 is 15 residues long.

The rearrangement uses TRBV7-9 and TRBJ2-7; 9 bases fit TRBD2. The germline gives CDR1 SEHNR, CDR2 FQNEAQ (reference sequence). The CDR3 is 15 amino acids. J gave up 6 bases and V 5 bases, and 11 bases lay outside the gene matches. The DNA of the CDR3 is TGTGCCAGCAGCCTTGGCCCCGGGACTAGCCCCGAGCAGTACGTC. Translated: CASSLGPGTSPEQYV.

The sample holds a few counts of this clone. The chain is built from TRBV5-1 and TRBJ1-1; D remains ambiguous. This CDR3 spans 15 amino acids. CDR1 and CDR2 from the germline V gene are SGHRS and YFSETQ. The V end lost 0 bases, the J end lost 1 base, and 10 bases lay between the germline ends. As DNA, the CDR3 is TGCGCCAGCAGCTTGGTTGCCACCGGGAACACTGAAGCTTTCTTT. It is translated as CASSLVATGNTEAFF.

The chain combines TRBV11-2 with TRBJ1-6; 11 positions match TRBD1. Germline CDR1 SGHAT, CDR2 FQNNGV. The ends lost 4 bases at V and 9 bases at J; junction bases unmatched: 5. The CDR3 loop spans 15 amino acids. The chain's CDR3 is CASSSVGTGGSPLHF. The CDR3 region has the DNA TGTGCCAGCAGCTCCGTAGGGACAGGGGGTTCACCCCTCCACTTT. Full variable domain (remainder filled in from reference TRBV11-2 and TRBJ1-6): EAGVAQSPRYKIIEKRQSVAFWCNPISGHATLYWYQQILGQGPKLLIQFQNNGVVDDSQLPKDRFSAERLKGVDSTLKIQPAKLEDSAVYLCASSSVGTGGSPLHFGNGTRLTVT.

V and J are TRBV9 and TRBJ2-3; TRBD2 might be the D (5 bases). This CDR3 spans 16 amino acids. Germline V CDR1 and CDR2: SGDLS, YYNGEE. V was trimmed by 2 bases and J by 0 bases, leaving 13 bases between them. CDR3 sequence (DNA): TGTGCCAGCAGCGTGCTGAGCGGATCTAGCACAGATACGCAGTATTTT. As protein: CASSVLSGSSTDTQYF.

The V and J genes are TRBV4-1 and TRBJ2-5; TRBD2 matches at 12 bases. The V gene's germline CDR1 is MGHRA and CDR2 YSYEKL. The V gene end was trimmed by 1 base and the J gene end by 2 bases; junction bases not matched to a gene: 2. CDR3 size: 16 residues. CDR3 coding DNA: TGCGCCAGCAGCCAAGTAGGACTAGCGGGACAAGAGACCCAGTACTTC. Its protein product is CASSQVGLAGQETQYF.

This clone was observed a handful of times. The identical CDR3 is also encoded by other nucleotide sequences in the sample. The V call is TRBV6-5, the J call TRBJ2-3; no definite D call. Germline V lookup: CDR1 MNHEY, CDR2 SVGAGI. This CDR3 region has 11 residues. Trimming cost V 4 bases and J 4 bases, with 3 bases left between them. CDR3 in DNA: TGTGCCAGCAGTTCAGCAGATACGCAGTATTTT. Encoded protein: CASSSADTQYF.

This clone was counted a few times. The rearrangement joins TRBV30 to TRBJ1-5; no clear D. The CDR3 length is 13 residues. The V end was cut by 3 bases, the J end by 6 bases, with 12 bases between. From germline, CDR1 is GTSNPN and CDR2 SVGIG (reference sequence). The CDR3 sequence: CAWRVKGSQPQHF. In nucleotides, the CDR3 is TGTGCCTGGAGGGTGAAGGGATCTCAGCCCCAGCATTTT. The entire variable domain, with the rest obtained from reference TRBV30 and TRBJ1-5, is as follows: SQTIHQWPATLVQPVGSPLSLECTVEGTSNPNLYWYRQAAGRGLQLLFYSVGIGQISSEVPQNLSASRPQDRQFILSSKKLLLSDSGFYLCAWRVKGSQPQHFGDGTRLSIL.

The rearrangement uses TRBV6-5 and TRBJ2-7; 8 positions match TRBD2. Looked up from germline, CDR1 is MNHEY and CDR2 is SVGAGI. After removal of 5 bases from V and 6 bases from J, the junction contained 3 bases not matched to a gene. The CDR3 loop spans 12 amino acids. The CDR3 region is CASSEAGAEQYV. The CDR3 region has the DNA TGTGCCAGCAGTGAAGCGGGAGCCGAGCAGTACGTC.

In this sample, this clone turned up a few times. The chain couples TRBV2 to TRBJ2-7; 8 nucleotides line up with TRBD2. The germline V gene has CDR1 SNHLY and CDR2 FYNNEI. The CDR3 spans 14 residues. The ends lost 5 bases at V and 6 bases at J; junction bases unmatched: 9. CDR3 DNA sequence: TGTGCCAGCAGTCCTTTGAGCGGGAGCAGCGAGCAGTACGTC. Its protein product is CASSPLSGSSEQYV.

The rearrangement links TRBV19 to TRBJ2-2; a possible D gene is TRBD1 (7 bases). Trimming took 7 bases from V and 4 from J, leaving 16 bases between them. In germline, CDR1 is LNHDA, CDR2 SQIVND (reference sequence). The length of the CDR3 is 15 residues. The CDR3 loop is CASTSNRGGTGELFF. DNA for the CDR3: TGTGCCAGTACTTCCAACAGGGGAGGCACCGGGGAGCTGTTTTTT.

The chain employs TRBV6-5 and TRBJ2-2; D remains unclear. Germline V gives CDR1 MNHEY, CDR2 SVGAGI. Trimming stripped 7 bases from V and 4 bases from J, with 7 bases between. This CDR3 is 12 amino acids long. The CDR3 DNA sequence: TGTGCCAGCACGAGCAGCACCGGGGAGCTGTTTTTT. Its protein is CASTSSTGELFF.

This clone has a count of ten or more. The sample has other DNA sequences that encode this CDR3 too. The chain joins TRBV30 to TRBJ1-4, with D perhaps matching TRBD1 (6 bases). Trimming removed 3 bases at V and 10 bases at J, with 9 bases between. The CDR3 is 11 residues long. Germline-derived CDR1 and CDR2 are GTSNPN and SVGIG (reference sequence). CDR3 residues: CAWSLTGKLFF. The DNA for the CDR3 is TGTGCCTGGAGCCTGACAGGAAAACTGTTTTTT.

This clone came up a few times. The chain recombines TRBV14 with TRBJ2-3, with D possibly matching TRBD1 (5 bases). This CDR3 region has 16 residues. Trimming left V 6 bases short and J 4 bases short, with 20 bases between. CDR1 is SGHDN and CDR2 is FVKESK in the germline V gene. The CDR3 DNA is TGTGCCAGCAGTCCGGACATCTGGATAAACGCAGATACGCAGTATTTT. This codes for CASSPDIWINADTQYF. The whole variable domain, remainder taken from reference TRBV14 and TRBJ2-3, is EAGVTQFPSHSVIEKGQTVTLRCDPISGHDNLYWYRRVMGKEIKFLLHFVKESKQDESGMPNNRFLAERTGGTYSTLKVQPAELEDSGVYFCASSPDIWINADTQYFGPGTRLTVL.

The chain employs TRBV18 and TRBJ2-7; 7 bases are shared with TRBD1. V was pared by 3 bases and J by 2 bases, with 1 base of the junction left unmatched. The germline V gene encodes CDR1 KGHSH and CDR2 LQKENI. The CDR3 covers 13 residues. In nucleotides, the CDR3 is TGTGCCAGCTCACCTACAGGGGCCTACGAGCAGTACGTC. Protein: CASSPTGAYEQYV.

A few counts support this clone. The CDR3 DNA reads as TGTGCCAGCAGTTCCCAGCGGAGAGGCTCCTACAATGAGCAGTTCTTC. This sequence encodes CASSSQRRGSYNEQFF. The chain couples TRBV27 to TRBJ2-1, with D possibly TRBD2 on 5 matching bases. V lost 4 bases and J lost 0, with 13 bases in between. The CDR3 runs to 16 residues. The germline V gene encodes CDR1 MNHEY and CDR2 SMNVEV (reference sequence).

This clone was picked up a small number of times. The CDR3 region has the DNA TGTGCCAGCAGCCCAAGCAGCAGGCAGCCCCAGCATTTT. Translation: CASSPSSRQPQHF. The chain employs TRBV7-3 and TRBJ1-5; D uncertain. The CDR3 length is 13 residues. The germline V and J ends were trimmed by 5 bases and 7 bases, with 12 bases remaining between them. CDR1 is SGHTA and CDR2 is FQGTGA in the germline V gene.

The genes are TRBV19 and TRBJ2-1; a possible D gene is TRBD2 (7 bases). Germline CDR1 LNHDA, CDR2 SQIVND (reference sequence). Trimming took 11 bases from V and 4 from J, leaving 18 bases between them. This CDR3 has 14 residues. CDR3 amino acids: CASQKGGEYNEQFF. Written as DNA, the CDR3 is TGTGCCTCCCAAAAGGGGGGGGAGTACAATGAGCAGTTCTTC.

The rearrangement links TRBV18 to TRBJ2-7; possibly TRBD1 for D (7 bases). Germline values: CDR1 KGHSH, CDR2 LQKENI. CDR3 size: 15 residues. V gave up 2 bases and J gave up 6 bases, with 17 bases separating them. CDR3 sequence reads: CASSPAGGLVSEQYV. The DNA of the CDR3 is TGTGCCAGCTCACCAGCAGGGGGGCTAGTCTCCGAGCAGTACGTC.

This rearrangement joins TRBV6-5 to TRBJ1-2; D remains ambiguous. The V gene lost 2 bases and the J gene lost 0 bases, with 4 bases spanning the gap. This CDR3 region has 13 residues. CDR1 and CDR2 from the germline V gene are MNHEY and SVGAGI. In nucleotides, the CDR3 is TGTGCCAGCAGTTACGACACTAACTATGGCTACACCTTC. It encodes CASSYDTNYGYTF.

This clone was found a few times. This chain joins TRBV25-1 and TRBJ2-1; 8 bases map to TRBD2. There are 14 residues in the CDR3. Trimming removed 2 bases from V and 7 bases from J; junction bases left unmatched: 4. Germline V lookup: CDR1 MGHDK, CDR2 SYGVNS. CDR3: CASSEGTRTNEQFF. The CDR3 bases are TGTGCCAGCAGTGAAGGGACTAGAACGAATGAGCAGTTCTTC.

This chain links TRBV7-2 with TRBJ2-2; 8 nucleotides agree with TRBD1. The J segment lost 2 bases and the V segment lost 5 bases, leaving 7 bases of the junction unmatched. Germline CDR1 reads SGHTA; CDR2 reads FQGNSA. This CDR3 has 16 residues. CDR3: CASSARQGLNTGELFF. As DNA, the CDR3 is TGTGCCAGCAGCGCCCGACAGGGGCTAAACACCGGGGAGCTGTTTTTT.

This clone was found a few times. The chain uses TRBV25-1 and TRBJ2-1; TRBD2 matches 9 bases. The CDR3 consists of 15 residues. The V segment lost 6 bases and the J segment 5 bases; nucleotides outside the gene matches: 8. Per the germline V gene, CDR1 is MGHDK and CDR2 is SYGVNS. CDR3 sequence: CASRSPGLANNEQFF. CDR3 nucleotides: TGTGCCAGCAGGTCTCCGGGACTAGCTAACAATGAGCAGTTCTTC.

The chain employs TRBV25-1 and TRBJ2-7, with 7 bases that match TRBD1. Germline lookup yields CDR1 MGHDK and CDR2 SYGVNS. Losses at the gene ends were 3 bases for V and 9 bases for J; bases not matched to a gene: 8. CDR3 size: 13 residues. CDR3 sequence reads: CASSDRGQVGQYF. The CDR3 DNA reads TGTGCCAGCAGTGACCGCGGACAGGTGGGGCAGTACTTC.

This clone was counted a few times. CDR3 region: CASSVGLAGGPEYADTQYF. The DNA for the CDR3 is TGTGCCAGCAGTGTGGGACTAGCGGGAGGGCCGGAGTATGCAGATACGCAGTATTTT. The chain combines TRBV2 with TRBJ2-3, with 16 bases aligning to TRBD2. CDR1 and CDR2 from the germline V gene are SNHLY and FYNNEI. CDR3 size: 19 residues. The V segment lost 4 bases and the J segment 4 bases; nucleotides outside the gene matches: 11.

This chain joins TRBV7-2 and TRBJ2-3; TRBD2 agrees at 8 bases. Germline V gene sequence: CDR1 SGHTA, CDR2 FQGNSA. CDR3 length equals 16 residues. The ends lost 3 bases at V and 2 bases at J; junction bases unmatched: 7. The CDR3 reads CASSFYGGGFTDTQYF. For the CDR3, the DNA is TGTGCCAGCAGCTTTTATGGCGGGGGGTTCACAGATACGCAGTATTTT.

The genes are TRBV7-2 and TRBJ2-1; 10 positions agree with TRBD2. CDR3 length: 16 amino acids. Trimming cost V 0 bases and J 6 bases; bases outside gene matches: 5. From germline, CDR1 is SGHTA and CDR2 FQGNSA. The CDR3 DNA follows: TGTGCCAGCAGCTTAGCGGGTGGACTAGCGGTCAATGAGCAGTTCTTC. Translation gives CASSLAGGLAVNEQFF.